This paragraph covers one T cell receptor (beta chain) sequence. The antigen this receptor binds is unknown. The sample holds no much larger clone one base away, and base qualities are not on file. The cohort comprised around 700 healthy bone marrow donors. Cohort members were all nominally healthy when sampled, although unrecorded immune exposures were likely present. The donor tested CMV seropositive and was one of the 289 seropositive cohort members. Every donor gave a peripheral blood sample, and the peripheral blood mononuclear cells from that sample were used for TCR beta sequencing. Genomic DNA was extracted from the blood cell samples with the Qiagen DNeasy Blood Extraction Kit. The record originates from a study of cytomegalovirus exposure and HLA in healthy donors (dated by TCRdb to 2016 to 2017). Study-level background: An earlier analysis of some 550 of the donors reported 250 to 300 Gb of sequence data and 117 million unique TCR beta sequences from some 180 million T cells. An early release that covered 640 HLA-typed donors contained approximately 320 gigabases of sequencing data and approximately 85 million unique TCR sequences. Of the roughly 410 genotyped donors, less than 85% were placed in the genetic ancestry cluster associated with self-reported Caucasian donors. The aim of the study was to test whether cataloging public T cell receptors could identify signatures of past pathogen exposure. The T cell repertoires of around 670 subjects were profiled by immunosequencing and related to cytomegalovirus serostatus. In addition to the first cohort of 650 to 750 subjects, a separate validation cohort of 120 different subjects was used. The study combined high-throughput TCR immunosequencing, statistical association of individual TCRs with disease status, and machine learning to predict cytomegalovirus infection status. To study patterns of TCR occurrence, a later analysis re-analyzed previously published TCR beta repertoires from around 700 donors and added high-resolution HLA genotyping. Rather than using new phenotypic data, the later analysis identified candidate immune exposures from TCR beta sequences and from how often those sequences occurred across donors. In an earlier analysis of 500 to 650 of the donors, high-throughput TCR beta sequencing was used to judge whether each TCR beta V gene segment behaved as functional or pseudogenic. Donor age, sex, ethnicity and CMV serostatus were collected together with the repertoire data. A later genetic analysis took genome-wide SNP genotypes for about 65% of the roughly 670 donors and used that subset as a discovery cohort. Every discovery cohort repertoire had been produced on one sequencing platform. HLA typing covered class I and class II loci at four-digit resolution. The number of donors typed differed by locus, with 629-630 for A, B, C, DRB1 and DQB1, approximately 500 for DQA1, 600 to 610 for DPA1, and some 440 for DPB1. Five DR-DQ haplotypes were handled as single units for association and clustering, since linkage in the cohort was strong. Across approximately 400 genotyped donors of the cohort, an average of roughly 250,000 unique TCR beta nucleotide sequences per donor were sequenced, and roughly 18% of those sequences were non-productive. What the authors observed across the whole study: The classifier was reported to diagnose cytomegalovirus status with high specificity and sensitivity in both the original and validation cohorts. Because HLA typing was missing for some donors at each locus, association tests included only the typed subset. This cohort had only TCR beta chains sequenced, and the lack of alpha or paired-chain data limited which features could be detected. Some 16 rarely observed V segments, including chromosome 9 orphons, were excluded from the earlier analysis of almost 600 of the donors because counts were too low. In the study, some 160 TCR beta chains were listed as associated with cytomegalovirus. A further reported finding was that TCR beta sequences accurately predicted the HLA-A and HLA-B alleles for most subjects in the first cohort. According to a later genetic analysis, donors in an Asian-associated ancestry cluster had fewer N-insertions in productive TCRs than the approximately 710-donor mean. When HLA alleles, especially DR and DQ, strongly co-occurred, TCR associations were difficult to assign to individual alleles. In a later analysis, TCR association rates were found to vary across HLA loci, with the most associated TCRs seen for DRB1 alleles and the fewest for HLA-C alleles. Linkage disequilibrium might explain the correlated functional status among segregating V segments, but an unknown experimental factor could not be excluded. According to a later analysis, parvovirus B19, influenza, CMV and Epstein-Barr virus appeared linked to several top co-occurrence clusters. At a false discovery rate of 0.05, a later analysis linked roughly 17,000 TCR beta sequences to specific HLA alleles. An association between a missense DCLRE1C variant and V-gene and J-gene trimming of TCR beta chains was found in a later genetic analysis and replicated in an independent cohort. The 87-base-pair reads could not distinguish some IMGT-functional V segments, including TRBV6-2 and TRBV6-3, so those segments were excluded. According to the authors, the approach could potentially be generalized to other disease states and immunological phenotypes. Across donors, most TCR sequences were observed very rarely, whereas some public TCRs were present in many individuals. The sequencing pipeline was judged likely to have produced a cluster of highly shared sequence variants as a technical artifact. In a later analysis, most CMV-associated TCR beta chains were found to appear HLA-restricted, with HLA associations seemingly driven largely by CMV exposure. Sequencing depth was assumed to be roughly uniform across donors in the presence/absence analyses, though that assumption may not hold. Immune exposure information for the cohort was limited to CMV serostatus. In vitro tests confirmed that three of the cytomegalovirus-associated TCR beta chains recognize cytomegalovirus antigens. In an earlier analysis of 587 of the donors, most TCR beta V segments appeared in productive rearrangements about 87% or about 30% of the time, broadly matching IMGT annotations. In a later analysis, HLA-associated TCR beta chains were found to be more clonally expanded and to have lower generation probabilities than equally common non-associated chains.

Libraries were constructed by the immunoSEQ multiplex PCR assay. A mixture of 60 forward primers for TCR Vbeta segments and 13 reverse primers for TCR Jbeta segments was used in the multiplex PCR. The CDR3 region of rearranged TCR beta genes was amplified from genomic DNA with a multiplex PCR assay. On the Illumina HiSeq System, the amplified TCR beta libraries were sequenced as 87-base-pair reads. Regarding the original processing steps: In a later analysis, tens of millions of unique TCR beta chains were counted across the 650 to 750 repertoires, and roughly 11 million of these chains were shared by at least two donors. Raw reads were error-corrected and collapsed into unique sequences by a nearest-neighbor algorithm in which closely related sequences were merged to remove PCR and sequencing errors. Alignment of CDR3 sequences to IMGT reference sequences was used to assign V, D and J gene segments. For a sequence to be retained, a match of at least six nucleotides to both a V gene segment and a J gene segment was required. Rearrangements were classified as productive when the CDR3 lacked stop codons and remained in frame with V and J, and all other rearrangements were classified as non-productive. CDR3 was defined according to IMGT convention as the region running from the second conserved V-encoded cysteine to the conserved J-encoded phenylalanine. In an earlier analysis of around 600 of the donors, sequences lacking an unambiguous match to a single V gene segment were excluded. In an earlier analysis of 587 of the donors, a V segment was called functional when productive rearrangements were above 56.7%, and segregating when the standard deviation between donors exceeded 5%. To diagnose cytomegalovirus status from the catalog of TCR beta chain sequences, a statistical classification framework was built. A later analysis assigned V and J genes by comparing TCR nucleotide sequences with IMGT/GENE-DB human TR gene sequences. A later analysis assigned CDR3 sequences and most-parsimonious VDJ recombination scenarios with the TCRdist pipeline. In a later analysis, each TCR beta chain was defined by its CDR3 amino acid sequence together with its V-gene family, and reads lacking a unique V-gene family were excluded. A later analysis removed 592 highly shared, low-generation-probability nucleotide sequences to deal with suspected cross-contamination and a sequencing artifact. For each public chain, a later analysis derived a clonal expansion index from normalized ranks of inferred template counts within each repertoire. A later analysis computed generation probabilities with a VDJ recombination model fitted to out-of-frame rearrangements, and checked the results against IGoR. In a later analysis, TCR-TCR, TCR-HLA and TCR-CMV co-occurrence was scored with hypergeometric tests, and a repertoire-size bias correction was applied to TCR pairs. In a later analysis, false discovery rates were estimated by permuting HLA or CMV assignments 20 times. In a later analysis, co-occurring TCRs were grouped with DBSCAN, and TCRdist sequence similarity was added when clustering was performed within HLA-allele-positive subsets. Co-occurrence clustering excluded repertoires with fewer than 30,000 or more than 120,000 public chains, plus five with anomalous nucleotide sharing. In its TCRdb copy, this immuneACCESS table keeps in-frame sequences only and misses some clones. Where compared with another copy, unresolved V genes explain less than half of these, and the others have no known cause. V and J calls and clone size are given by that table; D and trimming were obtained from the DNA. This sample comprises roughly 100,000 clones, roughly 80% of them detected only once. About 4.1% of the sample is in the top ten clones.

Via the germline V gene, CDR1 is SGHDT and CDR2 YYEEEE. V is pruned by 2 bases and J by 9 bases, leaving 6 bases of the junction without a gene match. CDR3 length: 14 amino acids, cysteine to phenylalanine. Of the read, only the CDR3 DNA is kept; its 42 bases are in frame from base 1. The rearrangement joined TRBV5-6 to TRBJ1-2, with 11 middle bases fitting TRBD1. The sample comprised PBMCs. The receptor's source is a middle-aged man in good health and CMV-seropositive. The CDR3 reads CASSFEGQGVRYTF. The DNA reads TGTGCCAGCAGCTTTGAGGGACAGGGGGTTCGCTACACCTTC.